Following are 17 T cell receptor beta chains from one sample sequenced in a study of cytomegalovirus exposure and HLA in healthy donors (dated by TCRdb to 2015 to 2018). Receptor amplification or capture employed the immunoSEQ multiplex PCR assay. For the multiplex PCR, a mixture combining 60 forward primers for TCR Vbeta segments and 13 reverse primers for TCR Jbeta segments was used. TCRdb obtained this table from immuneACCESS and retained in-frame rearrangements with V and J assigned. These tables miss some clones; where compared with another copy, unresolved V genes account for less than half of the shortfall, and the remainder is unexplained. In all, the sample holds 150,000 to 200,000 clones, and about 87% of those were seen once. The leading ten clones occupy roughly 1.8% of the sample. The sequenced material came from PBMCs. The source of these receptors is a woman aged 18-29 years in good health and CMV-seronegative.

The table lists this clone with a count of one. The chain couples TRBV4-3 to TRBJ2-7; the match to TRBD1 covers 8 bases. This CDR3 region has 15 residues. V gave up 4 bases and J gave up 0 bases; unmatched junction bases: 5. Germline lookup yields CDR1 LGHNA and CDR2 YSLEER. The CDR3 loop is CASSLGQDSSYEQYF. In DNA, the CDR3 is TGCGCCAGCAGCCTGGGACAGGATAGCTCCTACGAGCAGTACTTC.

V gene TRBV7-9 combines with J gene TRBJ1-2, with 7 positions matching TRBD1. The V gene end was trimmed by 5 bases and the J gene end by 3 bases; junction bases not matched to a gene: 3. CDR3 size: 13 residues. Germline CDR1 is SEHNR and CDR2 is FQNEAQ (reference sequence). CDR3 protein: CASSLGQDYGYTF. CDR3 nucleotides: TGTGCCAGCAGCCTCGGACAGGACTATGGCTACACCTTC.

This clone showed up just a few times. V usage is TRBV2 and J usage is TRBJ1-2, with D unclear. This CDR3 has 13 amino acids. The germline V and J ends were trimmed by 7 bases and 5 bases, with 14 bases remaining between them. Germline V lookup: CDR1 SNHLY, CDR2 FYNNEI. The CDR3 is CASKPEGGYGYTF. The CDR3, as DNA: TGTGCCAGCAAGCCCGAAGGCGGGTATGGCTACACCTTC.

This clone was recorded once. The chain recombines TRBV30 with TRBJ2-1; 12 bases agree with TRBD2. From germline, CDR1 is GTSNPN and CDR2 SVGIG (reference sequence). The CDR3 extends over 13 amino acids. CDR3 in amino acids: CARTSGNYNEQFF. CDR3 nucleotide sequence: TGTGCTCGGACTAGCGGGAATTACAATGAGCAGTTCTTC.

The chain combines TRBV7-9 with TRBJ2-7, with 8 bases that match TRBD2. The CDR3 covers 16 residues. Germline lookup yields CDR1 SEHNR and CDR2 FQNEAQ (reference sequence). The ends lost 4 bases at V and 5 bases at J; junction bases unmatched: 13. CDR3 nucleotide sequence: TGTGCCAGCAGCTGGGAGGGTAGCGGGACTCCCCACGAGCAGTACTTC. This translates into CASSWEGSGTPHEQYF.

Turning to this clone: Other nucleotide sequences in the sample specify the same CDR3. The chain combines TRBV18 with TRBJ1-1; 7 bases align to TRBD1. The ends lost 3 bases at V and 5 bases at J; junction bases unmatched: 3. Germline CDR1 and CDR2: KGHSH and LQKENI. CDR3 size: 13 residues. The CDR3 sequence is CASSPSGGTEAFF. The CDR3 DNA reads TGTGCCAGCTCACCTTCAGGGGGGACTGAAGCTTTCTTT.

Of note for this clone: The junction and the germline gene differ at one end; a read error may be behind it. This chain uses TRBV7-2 with TRBJ2-7, with TRBD2 matching over 7 bases. The CDR3 covers 14 residues. The germline gives CDR1 SGHTA, CDR2 FQGNSA. For the CDR3, the DNA is TGTGCCAGCGGGAGGAGGGAGGGGTCCTCCGAGCAGTACTTC. Protein: CASGRREGSSEQYF.

The chain employs TRBV4-1 and TRBJ2-7; 10 bases agree with TRBD1. This CDR3 spans 15 amino acids. Losses at the gene ends were 7 bases for V and 6 bases for J; bases not matched to a gene: 12. The germline CDR1 and CDR2 sequences are MGHRA and YSYEKL. The CDR3 reads CASTPSGTGEGEQYF. The CDR3 region has the DNA TGCGCCAGCACCCCAAGTGGGACAGGGGAAGGCGAGCAGTACTTC.

The chain has TRBV6-4 and TRBJ2-1; TRBD2 matches 9 bases. V trimming: 5 bases; J trimming: 8 bases; junction bases outside the gene matches: 13. The CDR3 runs 16 residues. Germline loops: CDR1 MRHNA, CDR2 SNTAGT. CDR3 loop: CASSPASGRSSDEQFF. For the CDR3, the DNA is TGTGCCAGCAGTCCAGCCAGCGGGAGGAGTAGCGATGAGCAGTTCTTC.

The chain recombines TRBV28 with TRBJ2-7; no definite D call. This CDR3 region has 14 residues. Germline lookup yields CDR1 MDHEN and CDR2 SYDVKM. The V end was cut by 2 bases, the J end by 3 bases, with 11 bases between. This CDR3 is CASSLIGGDYEQYF. For the CDR3, the DNA is TGTGCCAGCAGTTTAATAGGCGGCGACTACGAGCAGTACTTC.

The CDR3 bases are TGTGCCAGCTCACCAAGGAGGTCCATCCCCCCATCCTACGAGCAGTACTTC. This gives the protein CASSPRRSIPPSYEQYF. V is TRBV18 and J is TRBJ2-7; tentatively, D is TRBD2 (5 bases). The V end lost 2 bases, the J end lost 1 base, and 18 bases lay between the germline ends. Germline loops: CDR1 KGHSH, CDR2 LQKENI. This CDR3 region has 17 residues.

This clone was seen more than once but under ten times. The chain recombines TRBV7-6 with TRBJ2-3; 13 bases map to TRBD2. This CDR3 region has 18 residues. The V gene end was trimmed by 4 bases and the J gene end by 2 bases; junction bases not matched to a gene: 9. Germline loops: CDR1 SGHVS, CDR2 FNYEAQ. CDR3 nucleotide sequence: TGTGCCAGCAGCTCCGGACTAGCGGGAGCCTCTGACACAGATACGCAGTATTTT. Its protein product is CASSSGLAGASDTDTQYF. The variable domain in full, with the rest retrieved from reference TRBV7-6 and TRBJ2-3, is GAGVSQSPRYKVTKRGQDVALRCDPISGHVSLYWYRQALGQGPEFLTYFNYEAQQDKSGLPNDRFSAERPEGSISTLTIQRTEQRDSAMYRCASSSGLAGASDTDTQYFGPGTRLTVL.

The V gene is TRBV18, the J gene TRBJ2-5; 13 nucleotides align to TRBD2. There are 15 residues in the CDR3. Germline CDR1 is KGHSH and CDR2 is LQKENI. V was pared by 0 bases and J by 5 bases, with 0 bases of the junction left unmatched. In DNA form, the CDR3 reads TGTGCCAGCTCACCACCGGGACTAGCGGGGGAGACCCAGTACTTC. Protein product: CASSPPGLAGETQYF.

This chain uses TRBV4-2 with TRBJ2-7; 11 nucleotides align to TRBD2. The ends lost 5 bases at V and 5 bases at J; junction bases unmatched: 5. The CDR3 consists of 14 residues. In germline, CDR1 is LGHNA, CDR2 YNFKEQ. The DNA for the CDR3 is TGTGCCAGCAGCTATAGCGGGGGGGACGACGAGCAGTACTTC. Translated: CASSYSGGDDEQYF.

This clone has only a few counts. The chain links TRBV6-5 to TRBJ1-1; possibly TRBD1 for D (5 bases). Trimming left V 0 bases short and J 4 bases short, with 15 bases between. The CDR3 contains 16 residues. The germline V gene encodes CDR1 MNHEY and CDR2 SVGAGI. CDR3: CASSYSLMGGSTEAFF. CDR3 DNA sequence: TGTGCCAGCAGTTACTCGCTTATGGGGGGGAGCACTGAAGCTTTCTTT.

This rearrangement joins TRBV13 to TRBJ2-5; 9 nucleotides agree with TRBD1. The V gene's germline CDR1 is PRHDT and CDR2 FYEKMQ (reference sequence). Germline trimming cut 0 bases from V and 1 base from J; bases unmatched to any gene: 21. This CDR3 has 22 amino acids. This CDR3 reads CASSLGPDQPPVPGQGQETQYF. The CDR3 nucleotides are TGTGCCAGCAGCTTAGGCCCTGACCAGCCCCCTGTCCCGGGACAGGGCCAAGAGACCCAGTACTTC.

This chain joins TRBV5-1 and TRBJ1-5; 10 bases fit TRBD1. Germline V gene data show CDR1 as SGHRS and CDR2 as YFSETQ. The CDR3 loop spans 16 amino acids. Trimming cost V 4 bases and J 4 bases; bases outside gene matches: 8. As DNA, the CDR3 is TGCGCCAGCAGCCCAACCGGGACAGGGGTAAATCAGCCCCAGCATTTT. Amino acids: CASSPTGTGVNQPQHF. Based on the CDR3 plus reference TRBV5-1 and TRBJ1-5, the full variable domain is KAGVTQTPRYLIKTRGQQVTLSCSPISGHRSVSWYQQTPGQGLQFLFEYFSETQRNKGNFPGRFSGRQFSNSRSEMNVSTLELGDSALYLCASSPTGTGVNQPQHFGDGTRLSIL.